The present T cell receptor beta chain was sequenced within a study of OX40 agonist ivuxolimab in advanced cancers. The overall study: Patients assigned to dose escalation were diagnosed with hepatocellular carcinoma, melanoma, renal cell or head and neck cancer. Mean age approximately 61 years, range about 20 to 79; 82.7% male.

TCRdb's copy holds only in-frame clones and misses some; the assay was immunoSEQ multiplex PCR. The table has tens of thousands of clones, about three quarters seen once. Study-wide findings and caveats: CD8+ T cells averaged more expanded clones than CD4+. The antigens recognized by the expanded peripheral T cells, that is their antigen specificity, were not determined.

As regards this clone: Antigen: not known.

Germline lookup yields CDR1 SGHTA and CDR2 FQGNSA. The CDR3 contains 18 residues. V lost 2 bases, J lost 0 bases, and 9 bases stayed unmatched. The chain has TRBV7-2 and TRBJ1-4; TRBD1 aligns across 7 bases. Material: CD4+ or CD8+ T cells sorted from blood, obtained in a trial of the OX40 agonist ivuxolimab. This clonotype originated in an adult with an advanced solid tumor such as melanoma, head and neck, liver or kidney cancer. CDR3 amino acids: CASSLRGTAPATNEKLFF. DNA for the CDR3: TGTGCCAGCAGCTTAAGGGGGACAGCACCCGCAACTAATGAAAAACTGTTTTTT.